The 23 T cell receptor beta chains below all came from one sample that was sequenced in a study of blood T cell repertoires in COVID-19. The method was immunoSEQ multiplex PCR; TCRdb's version includes in-frame clones alone and lacks a portion of them. The repertoire holds roughly 60,000 clones, with approximately 88% as singletons. The sample taken for sequencing was peripheral blood. These receptors were obtained from a man younger than 45 with COVID-19, enrolled during active disease.

The V call is TRBV7-9, the J call TRBJ2-7; weak D call: TRBD2 (7 bases). Per the germline V gene, CDR1 is SEHNR and CDR2 is FQNEAQ (reference sequence). V was trimmed by 4 bases and J by 4 bases, leaving 11 bases between them. The CDR3 loop spans 13 amino acids. As DNA, the CDR3 is TGTGCCAGCAGCTCCCGGGGGGCTTACGAGCAGTACTTC. Translating it yields CASSSRGAYEQYF.

The V call is TRBV29-1, the J call TRBJ1-1; D is undetermined. Germline CDR1 reads SQVTM; CDR2 reads ANQGSEA. The V gene lost 4 bases and the J gene lost 4 bases, with 16 bases spanning the gap. The CDR3 loop spans 14 amino acids. This chain's CDR3 is CSVGPSGMGTEAFF. CDR3 DNA: TGCAGCGTTGGGCCCAGCGGGATGGGCACTGAAGCTTTCTTT.

The chain combines TRBV5-1 with TRBJ2-7, with a tentative D call TRBD1 (6 bases). Germline V gene data show CDR1 as SGHRS and CDR2 as YFSETQ. With 2 bases removed from V and 5 bases from J, the gap between germline ends came to 8 bases. The CDR3 is made up of 12 amino acids. This CDR3 reads CASSFQGNEQYF. The CDR3 nucleotides read TGCGCCAGCAGCTTTCAGGGGAACGAGCAGTACTTC. The entire variable domain, with the rest obtained from reference TRBV5-1 and TRBJ2-7, is as follows: KAGVTQTPRYLIKTRGQQVTLSCSPISGHRSVSWYQQTPGQGLQFLFEYFSETQRNKGNFPGRFSGRQFSNSRSEMNVSTLELGDSALYLCASSFQGNEQYFGPGTRLTVT.

This clone was observed once. This chain connects TRBV3-1 (or the pseudogene TRBV3-2) to TRBJ2-7; TRBD2 agrees at 11 bases. The CDR3 spans 14 residues. Germline CDR1 is LGHDT and CDR2 is YNNKEL (reference sequence). The V and J ends lost 7 bases and 2 bases, in that order; junction bases with no gene match: 4. This CDR3 is CASTKTSGTYEQYF. The CDR3 DNA is TGTGCCAGCACTAAGACTAGCGGGACCTACGAGCAGTACTTC.

This chain uses TRBV7-2 with TRBJ1-3, with 8 bases matching TRBD1. V gave up 6 bases and J gave up 2 bases; unmatched junction bases: 0. Germline V gives CDR1 SGHTA, CDR2 FQGNSA. The CDR3 sequence is 13 residues long. The CDR3 reads CASRQGAGNTIYF. The CDR3 nucleotides read TGTGCCAGCAGACAGGGGGCTGGAAACACCATATATTTT.

The chain has TRBV4-2 and TRBJ2-6; 9 bases agree with TRBD1. The V and J ends lost 4 bases and 0 bases, in that order; junction bases with no gene match: 4. This CDR3 is built from 17 residues. Germline CDR1 reads LGHNA; CDR2 reads YNFKEQ. The CDR3 DNA sequence: TGTGCCAGCAGCCTCGGGACAGGGAACTCTGGGGCCAACGTCCTGACTTTC. Translating gives CASSLGTGNSGANVLTF.

The chain links TRBV11-2 to TRBJ1-4; maybe TRBD1 (5 bases). The germline CDR1 and CDR2 sequences are SGHAT and FQNNGV. Trimming took off 5 bases at V and 8 bases at J, with 15 bases between the two ends. The CDR3 sequence is 14 residues long. CDR3 nucleotide sequence: TGTGCCAGCAGCCGAGGGGCCGCGGGGGAAAAACTGTTTTTT. It translates to CASSRGAAGEKLFF.

V gene TRBV11-2 combines with J gene TRBJ1-1; the match to TRBD1 covers 7 bases. V shed 5 bases and J 4 bases; nucleotides not matched to a gene: 10. Looked up from germline, CDR1 is SGHAT and CDR2 is FQNNGV. The CDR3 spans 15 residues. The CDR3 loop is CASSPDRWSGTEAFF. CDR3 nucleotide sequence: TGTGCCAGCAGCCCGGACAGGTGGAGCGGCACTGAAGCTTTCTTT.

The chain joins TRBV4-1 to TRBJ1-2; D possibly corresponds to TRBD1 (5 bases). The V gene lost 3 bases and the J gene lost 3 bases, with 14 bases spanning the gap. The CDR3 sequence is 15 residues long. CDR1 is MGHRA and CDR2 is YSYEKL in the germline V gene. CDR3 bases: TGCGCCAGCAGCCAGTTGGACGGGGGGGACTATGGCTACACCTTC. Protein product: CASSQLDGGDYGYTF.

The V gene is TRBV2, the J gene TRBJ1-1, with a possible D match to TRBD1 (5 bases). Germline V lookup: CDR1 SNHLY, CDR2 FYNNEI. V lost 4 bases, J lost 4 bases, and 19 bases lay in between. The CDR3 spans 16 residues. Here the CDR3 reads CASSGQRLTRSTEAFF. Here the CDR3 DNA reads TGTGCCAGCAGTGGACAGAGGTTAACGAGGAGCACTGAAGCTTTCTTT.

This chain connects TRBV27 to TRBJ2-1; TRBD2 matches 10 bases. V lost 6 bases to trimming and J lost 5 bases; unmatched junction nucleotides: 4. The CDR3 totals 14 residues. The germline gives CDR1 MNHEY, CDR2 SMNVEV (reference sequence). DNA of the CDR3: TGTGCCAGCAGGGGACTAGCGATAGACAATGAGCAGTTCTTC. Translating it yields CASRGLAIDNEQFF.

This clone occurred once. The gene calls are TRBV7-2 and TRBJ2-1; a possible D gene is TRBD1 (5 bases). The V end was cut by 5 bases, the J end by 0 bases, with 11 bases between. CDR1 and CDR2 (germline): SGHTA, FQGNSA. CDR3 length: 15 residues. The CDR3 loop is CASSIDSSSYNEQFF. CDR3 in DNA: TGTGCCAGCAGCATCGACAGTAGCTCCTACAATGAGCAGTTCTTC. Complete variable domain (other parts from reference TRBV7-2 and TRBJ2-1): GAGVSQSPSNKVTEKGKDVELRCDPISGHTALYWYRQSLGQGLEFLIYFQGNSAPDKSGLPSDRFSAERTGGSVSTLTIQRTQQEDSAVYLCASSIDSSSYNEQFFGPGTRLTVL.

DNA for the CDR3: TGTGCCAGCAGTTCCCGGGACAGGGGCCACGAGCAGTACTTC. It yields the protein CASSSRDRGHEQYF. This rearrangement joins TRBV6-5 to TRBJ2-7, with TRBD1 matching over 10 bases. Germline V gene sequence: CDR1 MNHEY, CDR2 SVGAGI. The CDR3 length is 14 residues. V was clipped by 4 bases and J by 5 bases; unmatched bases: 5.

The chain joins TRBV28 to TRBJ1-1, with a possible D match to TRBD1 (5 bases). CDR3 size: 15 residues. Germline V gene lookup returns CDR1 MDHEN and CDR2 SYDVKM. Trimming shortened V by 2 bases and J by 1 base, and 11 bases separated the two germline ends. The CDR3 loop is CASSLTRQQNTEAFF. CDR3 bases: TGTGCCAGCAGTTTAACGAGACAGCAGAACACTGAAGCTTTCTTT.

The V and J genes are TRBV3-1 (or the pseudogene TRBV3-2) and TRBJ1-1, with D possibly being TRBD1 (6 bases). V shed 4 bases and J shed 0 bases, with 15 bases lying between them. The CDR3 loop spans 16 amino acids. Looked up from germline, CDR1 is LGHDT and CDR2 is YNNKEL (reference sequence). CDR3 coding DNA: TGTGCCAGCAGCCGCCGGGACAAATTCATGAACACTGAAGCTTTCTTT. Its translation: CASSRRDKFMNTEAFF.

The chain has TRBV6-5 and TRBJ1-4, with D possibly matching TRBD1 (6 bases). The CDR3 has 15 residues. V gave up 7 bases and J gave up 4 bases, with 16 bases separating them. Germline V CDR1 and CDR2: MNHEY, SVGAGI. DNA of the CDR3: TGTGCCAGCATCCCGGGGGGGCCCTATAATGAAAAACTGTTTTTT. Its protein is CASIPGGPYNEKLFF.

This chain uses TRBV5-6 with TRBJ2-7, with 10 bases lining up with TRBD1. There are 15 residues in the CDR3. Trimming removed 4 bases from V and 2 bases from J; junction bases left unmatched: 6. Germline CDR1 is SGHDT and CDR2 is YYEEEE. CDR3 coding DNA: TGTGCCAGCAGCCCGCCGGGACAGGGGACCTACGAGCAGTACTTC. Translated: CASSPPGQGTYEQYF.

The table lists this clone with a few counts. V and J are TRBV11-2 and TRBJ1-1, with D unclear. The length of the CDR3 is 14 residues. The germline V gene encodes CDR1 SGHAT and CDR2 FQNNGV. V dropped 0 bases and J dropped 0 bases, with 5 bases sitting between them. In DNA, the CDR3 is TGTGCCAGCAGCTTAGATCAGGTGAACACTGAAGCTTTCTTT. Protein sequence: CASSLDQVNTEAFF.

The V call is TRBV30, the J call TRBJ2-1, with TRBD2 matching over 9 bases. The length of the CDR3 is 16 residues. Per germline, CDR1 GTSNPN and CDR2 SVGIG (reference sequence). The V gene end was trimmed by 2 bases and the J gene end by 2 bases; junction bases not matched to a gene: 7. Written as DNA, the CDR3 is TGTGCCTGGAGTTACCATAGCGGGAGACCCTACAATGAGCAGTTCTTC. It encodes CAWSYHSGRPYNEQFF.

The rearrangement uses TRBV27 and TRBJ2-7; 10 bases match TRBD2. CDR1 is MNHEY, CDR2 SMNVEV, per germline (reference sequence). Unmatched junction bases numbered 7, after V lost 6 bases and J lost 2 bases. The CDR3 has 15 amino acids. CDR3 nucleotide sequence: TGTGCCAGCAGACCGTCCGGGACTAGCGCCTACGAGCAGTACTTC. It encodes CASRPSGTSAYEQYF.

The chain carries TRBV9 and TRBJ2-2; TRBD2 agrees at 9 bases. Germline CDR1 reads SGDLS; CDR2 reads YYNGEE. CDR3 length: 18 residues. The V gene end was trimmed by 6 bases and the J gene end by 1 base; junction bases not matched to a gene: 13. The CDR3 DNA is TGTGCCAGCACCCACCCCGTTAGCGGGAGTTGGAACACCGGGGAGCTGTTTTTT. It translates to CASTHPVSGSWNTGELFF.

This chain uses TRBV6-4 with TRBJ2-7; TRBD2 aligns across 10 bases. V shed 2 bases and J 7 bases; nucleotides not matched to a gene: 23. The length of the CDR3 is 20 residues. Germline lookup yields CDR1 MRHNA and CDR2 SNTAGT. CDR3 region: CASSDRPGDTQSGRAGEQYF. DNA for the CDR3: TGTGCCAGCAGTGACCGACCCGGGGACACACAAAGCGGGAGGGCCGGGGAGCAGTACTTC.

The genes are TRBV10-2 and TRBJ2-7; 11 bases fit TRBD2. Per germline, CDR1 WSHSY and CDR2 SAAADI. The length of the CDR3 is 14 residues. Unmatched junction bases numbered 4, after V lost 6 bases and J lost 3 bases. DNA of the CDR3: TGCGCCAGCAGCGGGACTAGCGGCCTCTACGAGCAGTACTTC. Encoded protein: CASSGTSGLYEQYF.